The clone carrying this T cell receptor (beta chain) has at least ten counts. These data belong to a study of T-cell reconstitution after alpha-beta-depleted transplantation in children. The authors prepared the TCRbeta library with unique molecular identifiers. Each CDR3 protein gets one entry after TCRdb re-called the PCR reads with MiXCR. The sample holds around 70,000 distinct CDR3 sequences, around 9.9% seen once. The TCR originated in a boy younger than 18 with acute myeloid leukemia, due to receive a stem cell transplant. Material: PBMCs, obtained before TCRalphabeta/CD19-depleted stem cell transplant.

The CDR3 DNA sequence: TGTGCCAGCAGCTCAACCCGGGACAGGAATAGCAATCAGCCCCAGCATTTT. It yields the protein CASSSTRDRNSNQPQHF. V usage is TRBV7-2 and J usage is TRBJ1-5, with 8 bases aligning to TRBD1. Germline V CDR1 and CDR2: SGHTA, FQGNSA. The CDR3 is made up of 17 amino acids. J gave up 0 bases and V 4 bases, and 8 bases lay outside the gene matches.